These T cell receptor beta chains were read from a single sample in a study of T cell responses to AZD1222 COVID-19 vaccine. Repertoires were generated with immunoSEQ multiplex PCR, while TCRdb's copy carries only in-frame clones and drops some. Of about 160,000 clones in the sample, 85% to 95% were seen once. Sample: peripheral blood, taken on day 0 of AZD1222 vaccination. The receptors originated from an adult in good health. Both conserved end residues are part of each CDR3. The D gene is left open where the match is weak. Not all rows give a size; the values are once, few, many and, for expanded clones, a class.

D gene,clone size,J gene,V gene,CDR3 protein,CDR3 DNA
TRBD1,NA,TRBJ1-4,TRBV11-2,CASSSEGQRNEKLFF,TGTGCCAGCAGCTCTGAGGGACAGCGAAATGAAAAACTGTTTTTT
NA,NA,TRBJ1-5,TRBV19,CASSIDRAGVQPQHF,TGTGCCAGTAGTATAGATCGGGCAGGGGTCCAGCCCCAGCATTTT
TRBD1,NA,TRBJ1-3,TRBV18,CASSPSGTVGSGSGNTIYF,TGTGCCAGCTCACCAAGCGGGACAGTTGGGTCGGGCTCTGGAAACACCATATATTTT
NA,NA,TRBJ1-2,TRBV6-5,CASCPGPYVNYGYTF,TGTGCCAGCTGCCCCGGGCCCTACGTTAATTATGGCTACACCTTC
NA,NA,TRBJ1-6,TRBV7-2,CASSDRGFAYLEPLHF,TGTGCCAGCAGCGATAGAGGGTTTGCTTATCTGGAGCCCCTCCACTTT
NA,NA,TRBJ2-3,TRBV2,CASSPDLRRTDTQYF,TGTGCCAGCAGTCCCGACCTTAGACGCACAGATACGCAGTATTTT
TRBD2,NA,TRBJ2-5,TRBV4-1,CASSHGEGRETQYF,TGCGCCAGCAGCCATGGGGAGGGAAGGGAGACCCAGTACTTC
NA,NA,TRBJ1-5,TRBV3-1/TRBV3-2,CASSPQVNNQPQHF,TGTGCCAGCAGCCCCCAGGTAAACAATCAGCCCCAGCATTTT
NA,NA,TRBJ2-1,TRBV30,CAWTYRSGFNEQFF,TGTGCCTGGACGTATCGTTCAGGATTTAATGAGCAGTTCTTC
NA,NA,TRBJ2-2,TRBV3-1/TRBV3-2,CASSSRGGISNTGELFF,TGTGCCAGCAGCTCACGAGGCGGCATTTCGAACACCGGGGAGCTGTTTTTT
NA,NA,TRBJ1-4,TRBV2,CASRDPWEREKLFF,TGTGCCAGCAGGGACCCGTGGGAGCGGGAAAAACTGTTTTTT
NA,NA,TRBJ1-4,TRBV6-5,CASSSGATNEKLFF,TGTGCCAGCAGTTCAGGTGCAACTAATGAAAAACTGTTTTTT
TRBD1,NA,TRBJ2-2,TRBV4-3,CASSQTLSYRGNTGELFF,TGCGCCAGCAGCCAAACCCTGTCCTACAGGGGTAACACCGGGGAGCTGTTTTTT
TRBD1,NA,TRBJ2-7,TRBV6-9,CASSYPERRDRGYEQYF,TGTGCCAGCAGTTATCCCGAAAGAAGGGACAGGGGTTACGAGCAGTACTTC
NA,NA,TRBJ1-5,TRBV6-5,CASSINSNQPQHF,TGTGCCAGCAGTATCAATAGCAATCAGCCCCAGCATTTT
NA,NA,TRBJ2-7,TRBV28,CASRGLPGEQYF,TGTGCCAGCCGCGGCTTGCCGGGCGAGCAGTACTTC
NA,few,TRBJ1-1,TRBV19,CASSSQGHLNTEAFF,TGTGCCAGTAGCTCGCAGGGGCATTTGAACACTGAAGCTTTCTTT
NA,NA,TRBJ1-4,TRBV19,CASSIAVGRVRSEKLFF,TGTGCCAGTAGTATTGCGGTGGGGCGGGTACGGAGTGAAAAACTGTTTTTT
TRBD1,NA,TRBJ1-1,TRBV5-4,CASSSDRGWAFF,TGTGCCAGCAGCTCGGACAGGGGGTGGGCTTTCTTT
NA,few,TRBJ2-5,TRBV4-3,CASSQLHPTRPKETQYF,TGCGCCAGCAGCCAATTACACCCCACTAGGCCAAAGGAGACCCAGTACTTC
NA,once,TRBJ1-4,TRBV18,CASGATATNEKLFF,TGTGCCAGTGGCGCGACTGCAACTAATGAAAAACTGTTTTTT
TRBD2,NA,TRBJ2-5,TRBV9,CASSPTSGGRWETQYF,TGTGCCAGCAGCCCAACAAGCGGGGGGCGGTGGGAGACCCAGTACTTC
NA,NA,TRBJ2-3,TRBV4-1,CASSLVGDTQYF,TGCGCCAGCAGCCTTGTGGGAGATACGCAGTATTTT
NA,NA,TRBJ2-7,TRBV6-1,CASSESAGAAGYYEQYF,TGTGCCAGCAGTGAAAGTGCGGGGGCGGCCGGGTACTACGAGCAGTACTTC
NA,NA,TRBJ1-2,TRBV7-9,CASSFPGVYGYTF,TGTGCCAGCAGCTTTCCAGGGGTCTATGGCTACACCTTC
TRBD1,NA,TRBJ1-2,TRBV28,CASSFRQGAYGYTF,TGTGCCAGCAGTTTCAGGCAGGGGGCGTATGGCTACACCTTC